The 20 T cell receptor beta chains reported below all come from one sample, sequenced in a study of Tregs in tolerant kidney transplant recipients. Libraries were prepared by immunoSEQ multiplex PCR; TCRdb keeps only in-frame clonotypes and omits some of them. The table records 85,000 to 95,000 clones, 85% to 95% of them present only once. The sequencing sample was made of CD8+ T cells from blood. The receptors originated from a human donor in good health.

The genes are TRBV6-5 and TRBJ1-2; a possible D gene is TRBD1 (6 bases). Germline loops: CDR1 MNHEY, CDR2 SVGAGI. V lost 2 bases and J 3 bases, leaving 13 bases between the germline ends. CDR3 length equals 15 residues. The CDR3: CASSYTRGGDYGYTF. The DNA of the CDR3 is TGTGCCAGCAGTTACACCCGGGGGGGCGACTATGGCTACACCTTC.

The rearrangement joins TRBV7-6 to TRBJ2-7; tentative D call: TRBD2 (6 bases). CDR1 and CDR2 from the germline V gene are SGHVS and FNYEAQ. V was clipped by 5 bases and J by 5 bases, with 7 bases between them. This CDR3 comprises 11 residues. The chain's CDR3 is CASSPGDEQYF. CDR3 bases: TGTGCCAGCAGCCCGGGGGACGAGCAGTACTTC.

CDR3 protein: CASSSSGVSTDTQYF. CDR3 nucleotide sequence: TGTGCCAGCAGCTCTAGCGGGGTCAGCACAGATACGCAGTATTTT. The J gene is TRBJ2-3, the V gene TRBV7-9, with 9 bases that match TRBD2. The CDR3 is made up of 15 amino acids. Germline CDR1 and CDR2: SEHNR and FQNEAQ (reference sequence). With V trimmed by 4 bases and J by 0 bases, 2 bases remained unmatched.

The chain employs TRBV6-5 and TRBJ1-1; D is unresolved. The germline V gene encodes CDR1 MNHEY and CDR2 SVGAGI. This CDR3 is 14 amino acids long. Deletions cut 6 bases from V and 1 base from J, with 12 bases between. CDR3 coding DNA: TGTGCCAGCAGCCCCGTAGGCCAGAACACTGAAGCTTTCTTT. Protein sequence: CASSPVGQNTEAFF.

The rearrangement links TRBV11-2 to TRBJ1-4, with D hard to call. The germline V gene encodes CDR1 SGHAT and CDR2 FQNNGV. Trimming cost V 1 base and J 8 bases, with 20 bases left between them. The CDR3 contains 17 residues. This CDR3 reads CASSLGYRNLIEEKLFF. CDR3 in DNA: TGTGCCAGCAGCTTAGGATACCGGAACCTAATAGAGGAAAAACTGTTTTTT.

This clone was counted only a few times. The V call is TRBV5-4, the J call TRBJ1-2, with TRBD1 matching over 8 bases. Germline-derived CDR1 and CDR2 are SGHNT and YYREEE (reference sequence). Trimming removed 4 bases from V and 5 bases from J; junction bases left unmatched: 13. The CDR3 sequence is 16 residues long. This CDR3 reads CASSTGTGGLAYGYTF. Written as DNA, the CDR3 is TGTGCCAGCAGCACCGGGACAGGCGGATTGGCGTATGGCTACACCTTC.

This clone has more than one count but fewer than ten. This chain uses TRBV5-1 with TRBJ1-1; 11 bases align to TRBD1. This CDR3 contains 14 residues. Germline CDR1 and CDR2: SGHRS and YFSETQ. V lost 5 bases and J lost 6; bases outside the gene matches: 6. CDR3 region: CASRQGQGVPEAFF. The CDR3 DNA reads TGCGCCAGCAGACAGGGACAGGGGGTCCCTGAAGCTTTCTTT.

The chain joins TRBV27 to TRBJ2-7, with a possible D match to TRBD1 (5 bases). V lost 5 bases to trimming and J lost 4 bases, with 9 bases between them. The length of the CDR3 is 12 residues. CDR1 MNHEY and CDR2 SMNVEV come from the germline V gene (reference sequence). As DNA, the CDR3 is TGTGCCAGCAGTGGCACAGGTTACGAGCAGTACTTC. Residues: CASSGTGYEQYF.

J is TRBJ2-5 and V is TRBV30; D is perhaps TRBD2 (5 bases). The V end lost 2 bases, the J end lost 4 bases, and 14 bases lay between the germline ends. There are 14 residues in the CDR3. Germline V lookup: CDR1 GTSNPN, CDR2 SVGIG (reference sequence). The CDR3 loop is CAWSTPGRAETQYF. The CDR3 nucleotides are TGTGCCTGGAGTACCCCTGGGCGGGCAGAGACCCAGTACTTC.

This rearrangement joins TRBV6-1 to TRBJ2-3, with D possibly TRBD2 on 5 matching bases. V was shortened by 2 bases and J by 4 bases, with 16 bases between the two germline ends. CDR3 length: 16 amino acids. Germline V gene sequence: CDR1 MNHNS, CDR2 SASEGT. This CDR3 reads CASSEPLDYSSDTQYF. CDR3 in DNA: TGTGCCAGCAGTGAACCCCTCGACTACTCCTCAGATACGCAGTATTTT.

This chain links TRBV27 with TRBJ1-5, with D uncertain. The CDR3 extends over 14 amino acids. The ends were cut back, 3 bases at V and 3 bases at J, with 9 bases in the middle. The germline gives CDR1 MNHEY, CDR2 SMNVEV (reference sequence). CDR3 nucleotides: TGTGCCAGCAGTTTCGGCGGAAACAATCAGCCCCAGCATTTT. This codes for CASSFGGNNQPQHF.

The J gene is TRBJ1-2, the V gene TRBV9; 7 bases fit TRBD1. The V gene's germline CDR1 is SGDLS and CDR2 YYNGEE. This CDR3 has 14 residues. Losses at the gene ends were 0 bases for V and 5 bases for J; bases not matched to a gene: 4. CDR3 amino acids: CASSVEATGYGYTF. CDR3 DNA sequence: TGTGCCAGCAGCGTAGAGGCGACAGGGTATGGCTACACCTTC.

The chain carries TRBV7-6 and TRBJ2-5; 8 nucleotides agree with TRBD1. Germline CDR1 reads SGHVS; CDR2 reads FNYEAQ. The CDR3 spans 14 residues. V was pared by 6 bases and J by 4 bases, with 7 bases of the junction left unmatched. The CDR3 DNA follows: TGTGCCAGCAGGCCACAGGGGGTTCTAGAGACCCAGTACTTC. Its protein product is CASRPQGVLETQYF. The variable domain in full, completed from reference TRBV7-6 and TRBJ2-5, reads GAGVSQSPRYKVTKRGQDVALRCDPISGHVSLYWYRQALGQGPEFLTYFNYEAQQDKSGLPNDRFSAERPEGSISTLTIQRTEQRDSAMYRCASRPQGVLETQYFGPGTRLLVL.

This chain connects TRBV30 to TRBJ2-1, with D unresolved. The germline V gene has CDR1 GTSNPN and CDR2 SVGIG (reference sequence). The CDR3 has 15 residues. V was trimmed by 0 bases and J by 6 bases, leaving 15 bases between them. The CDR3 DNA is TGTGCCTGGAGTGTACTTATAGGAGAGCTCAATGAGCAGTTCTTC. Residues: CAWSVLIGELNEQFF. Full variable domain (rest looked up from reference TRBV30 and TRBJ2-1): SQTIHQWPATLVQPVGSPLSLECTVEGTSNPNLYWYRQAAGRGLQLLFYSVGIGQISSEVPQNLSASRPQDRQFILSSKKLLLSDSGFYLCAWSVLIGELNEQFFGPGTRLTVL.

The CDR3 spells CASSQGSLESHNEQFF. The CDR3 region has the DNA TGTGCCAGCAGCCAAGGCTCTCTAGAATCCCACAATGAGCAGTTCTTC. The gene calls are TRBV4-2 and TRBJ2-1; D remains ambiguous. Trimming shortened V by 1 base and J by 5 bases, and 15 bases separated the two germline ends. There are 16 residues in the CDR3. CDR1 is LGHNA and CDR2 is YNFKEQ in the germline V gene.

In this sample, this clone turned up a few times. The chain links TRBV6-4 to TRBJ2-1; 8 nucleotides match TRBD1. The CDR3 length is 15 residues. V lost 6 bases, J lost 8 bases, and 12 bases stayed unmatched. Germline CDR1 MRHNA, CDR2 SNTAGT. For the CDR3, the DNA is TGTGCCAGCAGCACAGGACAGGGTGGGAACGATGAGCAGTTCTTC. Protein sequence: CASSTGQGGNDEQFF.

The chain is built from TRBV9 and TRBJ1-2; 7 bases match TRBD1. Germline CDR1 reads SGDLS; CDR2 reads YYNGEE. There are 15 residues in the CDR3. The V gene end was trimmed by 3 bases and the J gene end by 0 bases; junction bases not matched to a gene: 5. The CDR3 DNA follows: TGTGCCAGCAGCGCGGGGGACAGCCCTAACTATGGCTACACCTTC. It yields the protein CASSAGDSPNYGYTF. Full variable domain (missing parts from reference TRBV9 and TRBJ1-2): DSGVTQTPKHLITATGQRVTLRCSPRSGDLSVYWYQQSLDQGLQFLIQYYNGEERAKGNILERFSAQQFPDLHSELNLSSLELGDSALYFCASSAGDSPNYGYTFGSGTRLTVV.

CDR3 DNA sequence: TGTGCCAGCAGCTTAGTTGCCGTGAACACTGAAGCTTTCTTT. This encodes CASSLVAVNTEAFF. The J gene is TRBJ1-1, the V gene TRBV7-9; D gene uncertain. The CDR3 loop spans 14 amino acids. Trimming removed 1 base at V and 0 bases at J, with 6 bases between. CDR1 is SEHNR and CDR2 is FQNEAQ in the germline V gene (reference sequence).

V and J are TRBV19 and TRBJ1-3, with D perhaps TRBD1 (5 bases). Between the trimmed V and J ends, which lost 5 bases and 0 bases, there was a span of 17 bases. Germline V gene data show CDR1 as LNHDA and CDR2 as SQIVND (reference sequence). The CDR3 is 17 amino acids. In nucleotides, the CDR3 is TGTGCCAGTAGTGGTGGGAGTACAGGTTACTCTGGAAACACCATATATTTT. Protein sequence: CASSGGSTGYSGNTIYF.

V is TRBV19 and J is TRBJ1-1; no firm D call. CDR3 length: 13 amino acids. Trimming left V 3 bases short and J 1 base short, with 6 bases between. The germline CDR1 and CDR2 sequences are LNHDA and SQIVND (reference sequence). The CDR3 DNA reads as TGTGCCAGTAGTATTGCAGAGAACACTGAAGCTTTCTTT. Residues: CASSIAENTEAFF. Looking up the rest from reference TRBV19 and TRBJ1-1 gives the full variable domain: DGGITQSPKYLFRKEGQNVTLSCEQNLNHDAMYWYRQDPGQGLRLIYYSQIVNDFQKGDIAEGYSVSREKKESFPLTVTSAQKNPTAFYLCASSIAENTEAFFGQGTRLTVV.